The following is a TCR beta chain sequence with its context. The antigen is not known. Trimming at V came to 0 bases and at J to 7 bases, leaving 7 bases not matched to a gene. Germline values: CDR1 MGHRA, CDR2 YSYEKL. The length of the CDR3 is 16 residues. This specimen comes from a study of cytomegalovirus exposure and HLA in healthy donors. Despite likely unrecorded immune exposures, the donors were nominally healthy at the time of sampling. Both 60 Vbeta primers and 13 Jbeta primers went into the PCR. Generated by immunoSEQ multiplex PCR, the TCRdb table keeps only in-frame clones and is missing some. The data contain around 67,000 clones, about four fifths of them singletons. Whole-study findings and limits: At a 0.05 false discovery rate, a later analysis found about 17,000 TCR beta sequences to be associated with HLA alleles. High specificity and sensitivity for cytomegalovirus status were reported for the classifier. There was a cluster of highly shared sequence variants that was likely a sequencing artifact.

The sample taken for sequencing was PBMCs. The source of this sequence is a man between 18 and 29 years old in good health and CMV-seropositive. The rearrangement joins TRBV4-1 to TRBJ2-1; 9 positions agree with TRBD2. CDR3 sequence: CASSQEAGGPRNEQFF. DNA of the CDR3: TGCGCCAGCAGCCAAGAGGCGGGGGGGCCGAGGAATGAGCAGTTCTTC.